The source of this T cell receptor beta chain is a study of Ad26.COV2.S vaccination and SARS-CoV-2 variants. Study-wide context: The donor was enrolled in the Ad26.COV2.S arm of the COV1001 trial. Each vaccinee took Ad26.COV2.S intramuscularly, once or twice 56 days apart.

Note on this clone: The antigen is undetermined.

Germline assignment: CDR1 SGHRS and CDR2 YFSETQ. Trimming stripped 0 bases from V and 1 base from J, with 11 bases between. This CDR3 is built from 15 residues. Treatment noted: some 20 received Ad26.COV2.S at low or high dose, single or two shots; roughly five received placebo; per-sample allocation not given. On day 63 after the first injection, vaccine and placebo recipients gave samples. Some clones are missing from TCRdb's copy, which holds only in-frame ones; the method was immunoSEQ multiplex PCR. The sample holds 380,000 or so clones, 70% to 90% seen once. Findings and limits, study-wide: It was vaccine recipients, not placebo recipients, who had the higher spike-specific TCR breadth. TCR breadth and depth analyses may have underestimated total T cell responses.

The gene calls are TRBV5-1 and TRBJ2-7; possible D gene TRBD1, 6 bases. The sample consisted of peripheral blood, taken in a trial of Ad26.COV2.S vaccine versus placebo. The sequence derives from a person between 18 and 65 years old who received the Ad26.COV2.S COVID-19 vaccine or a placebo. The chain's CDR3 is CASSLGLTGSYEQYF. The CDR3 DNA follows: TGCGCCAGCAGCTTGGGACTGACAGGATCCTACGAGCAGTACTTC.